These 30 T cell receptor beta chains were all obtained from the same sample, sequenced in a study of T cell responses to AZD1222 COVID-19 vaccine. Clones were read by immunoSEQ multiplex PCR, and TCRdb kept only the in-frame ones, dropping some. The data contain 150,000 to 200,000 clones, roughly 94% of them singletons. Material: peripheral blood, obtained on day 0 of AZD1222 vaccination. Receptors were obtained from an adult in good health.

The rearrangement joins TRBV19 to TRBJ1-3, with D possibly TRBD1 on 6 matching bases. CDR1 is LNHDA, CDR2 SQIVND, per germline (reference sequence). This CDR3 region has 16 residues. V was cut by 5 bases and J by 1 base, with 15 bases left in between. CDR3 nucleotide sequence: TGTGCCAGTAGTCCAGGGGTACGGAAGTCTGGAAACACCATATATTTT. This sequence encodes CASSPGVRKSGNTIYF. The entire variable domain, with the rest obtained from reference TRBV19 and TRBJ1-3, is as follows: DGGITQSPKYLFRKEGQNVTLSCEQNLNHDAMYWYRQDPGQGLRLIYYSQIVNDFQKGDIAEGYSVSREKKESFPLTVTSAQKNPTAFYLCASSPGVRKSGNTIYFGEGSWLTVV.

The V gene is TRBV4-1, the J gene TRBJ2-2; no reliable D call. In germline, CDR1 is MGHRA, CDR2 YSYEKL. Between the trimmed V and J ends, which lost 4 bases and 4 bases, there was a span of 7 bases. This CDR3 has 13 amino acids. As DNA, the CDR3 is TGCGCCAGCAGCCTCATCACCACCGGGGAGCTGTTTTTT. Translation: CASSLITTGELFF.

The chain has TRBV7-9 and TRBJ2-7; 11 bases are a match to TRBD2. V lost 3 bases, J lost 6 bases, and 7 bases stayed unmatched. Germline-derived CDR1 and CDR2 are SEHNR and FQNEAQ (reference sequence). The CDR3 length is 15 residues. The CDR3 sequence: CASSFSSGRAGEQYF. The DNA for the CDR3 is TGTGCCAGCAGCTTCAGTAGCGGGAGGGCCGGCGAGCAGTACTTC. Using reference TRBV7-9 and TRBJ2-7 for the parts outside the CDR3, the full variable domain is DTGVSQNPRHKITKRGQNVTFRCDPISEHNRLYWYRQTLGQGPEFLTYFQNEAQLEKSRLLSDRFSAERPKGSFSTLEIQRTEQGDSAMYLCASSFSSGRAGEQYFGPGTRLTVT.

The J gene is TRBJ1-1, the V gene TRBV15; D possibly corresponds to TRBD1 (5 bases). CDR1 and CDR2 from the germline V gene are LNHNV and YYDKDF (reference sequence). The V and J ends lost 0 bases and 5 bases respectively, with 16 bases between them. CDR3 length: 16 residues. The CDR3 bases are TGTGCCACCAGCAGAGATCGGAGGGGAGGTAAGACTGAAGCTTTCTTT. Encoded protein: CATSRDRRGGKTEAFF.

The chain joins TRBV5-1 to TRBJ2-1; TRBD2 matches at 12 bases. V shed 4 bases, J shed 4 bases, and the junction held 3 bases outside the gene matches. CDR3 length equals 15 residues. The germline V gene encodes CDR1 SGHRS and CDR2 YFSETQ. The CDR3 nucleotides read TGCGCCAGCAGCGGACTAGCGGGAACATACAATGAGCAGTTCTTC. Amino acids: CASSGLAGTYNEQFF. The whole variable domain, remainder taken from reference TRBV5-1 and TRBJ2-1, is KAGVTQTPRYLIKTRGQQVTLSCSPISGHRSVSWYQQTPGQGLQFLFEYFSETQRNKGNFPGRFSGRQFSNSRSEMNVSTLELGDSALYLCASSGLAGTYNEQFFGPGTRLTVL.

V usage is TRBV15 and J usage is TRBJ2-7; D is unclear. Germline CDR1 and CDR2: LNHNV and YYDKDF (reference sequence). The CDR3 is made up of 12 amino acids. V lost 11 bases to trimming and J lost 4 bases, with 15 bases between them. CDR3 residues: CAVRTDGYEQYF. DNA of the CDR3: TGTGCCGTCCGTACAGATGGATACGAGCAGTACTTC. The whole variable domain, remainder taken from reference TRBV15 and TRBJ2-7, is DAMVIQNPRYQVTQFGKPVTLSCSQTLNHNVMYWYQQKSSQAPKLLFHYYDKDFNNEADTPDNFQSRRPNTSFCFLDIRSPGLGDTAMYLCAVRTDGYEQYFGPGTRLTVT.

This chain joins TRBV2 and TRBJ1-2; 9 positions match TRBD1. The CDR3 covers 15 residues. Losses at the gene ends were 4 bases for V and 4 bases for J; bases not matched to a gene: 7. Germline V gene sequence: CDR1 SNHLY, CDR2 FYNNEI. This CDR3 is CASSGGGQGFYGYTF. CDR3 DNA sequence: TGTGCCAGCAGTGGTGGGGGACAGGGCTTCTATGGCTACACCTTC.

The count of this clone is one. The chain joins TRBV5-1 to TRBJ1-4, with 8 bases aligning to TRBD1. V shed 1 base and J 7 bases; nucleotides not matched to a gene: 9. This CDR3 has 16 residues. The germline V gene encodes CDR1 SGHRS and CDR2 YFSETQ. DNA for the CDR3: TGCGCCAGCAGCTTGACGACAGGGGCAGGGGGTGAAAAACTGTTTTTT. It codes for CASSLTTGAGGEKLFF.

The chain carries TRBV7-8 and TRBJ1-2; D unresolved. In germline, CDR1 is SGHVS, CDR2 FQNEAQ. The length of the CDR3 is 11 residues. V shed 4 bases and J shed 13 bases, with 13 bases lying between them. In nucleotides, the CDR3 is TGTGCCAGCAGCTCGCCTGTTCGTCCCACCTTC. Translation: CASSSPVRPTF.

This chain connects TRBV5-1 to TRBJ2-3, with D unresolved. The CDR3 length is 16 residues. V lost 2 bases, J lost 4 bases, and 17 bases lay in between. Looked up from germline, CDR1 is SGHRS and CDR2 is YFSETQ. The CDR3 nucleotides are TGCGCCAGCAGCTTAGGTAGGACCGAAAGGGCAGATACGCAGTATTTT. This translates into CASSLGRTERADTQYF. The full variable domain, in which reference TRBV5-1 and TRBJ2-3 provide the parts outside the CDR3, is KAGVTQTPRYLIKTRGQQVTLSCSPISGHRSVSWYQQTPGQGLQFLFEYFSETQRNKGNFPGRFSGRQFSNSRSEMNVSTLELGDSALYLCASSLGRTERADTQYFGPGTRLTVL.

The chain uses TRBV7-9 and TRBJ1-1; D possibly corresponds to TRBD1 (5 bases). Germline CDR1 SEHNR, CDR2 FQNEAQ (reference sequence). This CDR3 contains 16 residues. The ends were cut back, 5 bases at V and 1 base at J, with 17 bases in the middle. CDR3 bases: TGTGCCAGCAGCCTCGGGGCAGAACGGACGAACACTGAAGCTTTCTTT. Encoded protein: CASSLGAERTNTEAFF.

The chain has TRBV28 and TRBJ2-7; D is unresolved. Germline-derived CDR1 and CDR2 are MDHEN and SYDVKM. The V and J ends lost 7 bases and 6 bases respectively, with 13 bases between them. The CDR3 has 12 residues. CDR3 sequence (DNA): TGTGCCAGCACCCAGAGTCTTACCGAGCAGTACTTC. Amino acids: CASTQSLTEQYF. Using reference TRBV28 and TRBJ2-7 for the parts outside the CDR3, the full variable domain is DVKVTQSSRYLVKRTGEKVFLECVQDMDHENMFWYRQDPGLGLRLIYFSYDVKMKEKGDIPEGYSVSREKKERFSLILESASTNQTSMYLCASTQSLTEQYFGPGTRLTVT.

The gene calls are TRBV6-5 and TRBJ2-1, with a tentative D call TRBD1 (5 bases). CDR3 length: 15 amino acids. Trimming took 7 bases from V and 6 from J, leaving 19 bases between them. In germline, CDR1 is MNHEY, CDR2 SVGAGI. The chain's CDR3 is CASTPDKFSGNEQFF. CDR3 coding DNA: TGTGCCAGCACCCCGGACAAATTCTCTGGCAATGAGCAGTTCTTC.

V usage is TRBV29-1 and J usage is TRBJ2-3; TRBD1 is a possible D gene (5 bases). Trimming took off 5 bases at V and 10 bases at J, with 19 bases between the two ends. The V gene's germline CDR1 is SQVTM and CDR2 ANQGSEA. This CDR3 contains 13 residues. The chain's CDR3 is CSVLVGPQSAQYF. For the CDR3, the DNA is TGCAGCGTTCTGGTGGGGCCGCAGAGTGCGCAGTATTTT.

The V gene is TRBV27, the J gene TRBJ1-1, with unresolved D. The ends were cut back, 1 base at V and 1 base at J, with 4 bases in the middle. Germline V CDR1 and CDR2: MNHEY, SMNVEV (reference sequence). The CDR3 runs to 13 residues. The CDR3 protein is CASSLWGNTEAFF. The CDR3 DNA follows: TGTGCCAGCAGTTTATGGGGGAACACTGAAGCTTTCTTT.

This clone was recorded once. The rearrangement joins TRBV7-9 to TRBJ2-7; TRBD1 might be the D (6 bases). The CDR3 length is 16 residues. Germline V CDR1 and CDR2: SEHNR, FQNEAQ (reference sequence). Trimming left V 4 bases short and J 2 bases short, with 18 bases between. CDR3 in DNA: TGTGCCAGCAGCTCGCTTCGACAGGTTGGTCCCTACGAGCAGTACTTC. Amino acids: CASSSLRQVGPYEQYF.

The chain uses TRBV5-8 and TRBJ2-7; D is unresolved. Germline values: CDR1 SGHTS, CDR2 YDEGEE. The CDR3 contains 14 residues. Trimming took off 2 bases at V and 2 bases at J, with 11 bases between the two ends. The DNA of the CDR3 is TGTGCCAGCAGCTTTAGGGTCAGCCCCTACGAGCAGTACTTC. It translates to CASSFRVSPYEQYF.

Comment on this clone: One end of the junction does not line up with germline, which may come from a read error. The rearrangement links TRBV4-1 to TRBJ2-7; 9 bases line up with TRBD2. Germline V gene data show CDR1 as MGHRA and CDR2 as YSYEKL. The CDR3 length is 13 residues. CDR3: CARSRLAAYEQYF. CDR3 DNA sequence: TGCGCCCGCAGCCGACTAGCGGCCTACGAGCAGTACTTC.

DNA of the CDR3: TGTGCCAGCAGCTTAGCGTTCGTAGCGGGAGGAGGTGGTACCGGGGAGCTGTTTTTT. Translated: CASSLAFVAGGGGTGELFF. The rearrangement joins TRBV7-9 to TRBJ2-2, with 10 nucleotides matching TRBD2. Per germline, CDR1 SEHNR and CDR2 FQNEAQ (reference sequence). V lost 0 bases, J lost 5 bases, and 12 bases stayed unmatched. This CDR3 has 19 amino acids.

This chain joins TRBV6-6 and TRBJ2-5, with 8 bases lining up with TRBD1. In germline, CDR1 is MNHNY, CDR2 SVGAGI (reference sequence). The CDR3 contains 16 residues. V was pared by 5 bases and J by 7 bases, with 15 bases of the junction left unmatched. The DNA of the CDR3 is TGTGCCAGCAGTCGGACAGGGTATTTCCGGATGGGGACCCAGTACTTC. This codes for CASSRTGYFRMGTQYF.

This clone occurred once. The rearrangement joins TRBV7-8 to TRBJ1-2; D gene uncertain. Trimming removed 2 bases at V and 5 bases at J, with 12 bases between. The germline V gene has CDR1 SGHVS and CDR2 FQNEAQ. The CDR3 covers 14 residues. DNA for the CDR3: TGTGCCAGCAGCTTACAGGCTGGGGTTTATGGCTACACCTTC. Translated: CASSLQAGVYGYTF.

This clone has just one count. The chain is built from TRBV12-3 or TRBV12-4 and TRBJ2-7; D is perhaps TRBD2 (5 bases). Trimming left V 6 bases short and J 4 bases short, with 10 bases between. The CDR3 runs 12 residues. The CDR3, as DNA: TGTGCCAGCAGGAGCCGGGGTTACGAGCAGTACTTC. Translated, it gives CASRSRGYEQYF.

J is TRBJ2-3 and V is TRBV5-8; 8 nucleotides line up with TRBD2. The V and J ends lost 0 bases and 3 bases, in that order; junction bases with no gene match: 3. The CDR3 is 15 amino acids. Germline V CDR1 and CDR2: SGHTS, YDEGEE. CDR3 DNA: TGTGCCAGCAGCTTGGGAATAGCGGGAACAGATACGCAGTATTTT. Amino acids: CASSLGIAGTDTQYF.

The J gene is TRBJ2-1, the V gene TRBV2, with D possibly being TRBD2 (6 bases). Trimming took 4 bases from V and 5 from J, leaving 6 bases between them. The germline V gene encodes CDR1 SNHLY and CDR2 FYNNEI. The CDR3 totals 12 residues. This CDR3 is CASSGGDNEQFF. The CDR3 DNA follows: TGTGCCAGCAGTGGGGGGGACAATGAGCAGTTCTTC.

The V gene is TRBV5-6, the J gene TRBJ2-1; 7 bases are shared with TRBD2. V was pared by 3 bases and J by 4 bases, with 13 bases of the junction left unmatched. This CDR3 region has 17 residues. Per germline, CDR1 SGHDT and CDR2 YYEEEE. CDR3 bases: TGTGCCAGCAGCTCGGCTGCGGGTGGTAGCGGGTACAATGAGCAGTTCTTC. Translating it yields CASSSAAGGSGYNEQFF.

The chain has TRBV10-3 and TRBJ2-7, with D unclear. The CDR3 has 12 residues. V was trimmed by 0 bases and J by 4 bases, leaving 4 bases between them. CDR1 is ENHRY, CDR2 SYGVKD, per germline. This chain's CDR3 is CAISESGYEQYF. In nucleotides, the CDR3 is TGTGCCATCAGTGAGTCGGGGTACGAGCAGTACTTC.

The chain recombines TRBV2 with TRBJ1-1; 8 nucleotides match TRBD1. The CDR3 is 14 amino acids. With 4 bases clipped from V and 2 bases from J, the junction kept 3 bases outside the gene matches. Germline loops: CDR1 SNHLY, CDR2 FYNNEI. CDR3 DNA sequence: TGTGCCAGCAGTGTACAGGGGGGAAACACTGAAGCTTTCTTT. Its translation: CASSVQGGNTEAFF.

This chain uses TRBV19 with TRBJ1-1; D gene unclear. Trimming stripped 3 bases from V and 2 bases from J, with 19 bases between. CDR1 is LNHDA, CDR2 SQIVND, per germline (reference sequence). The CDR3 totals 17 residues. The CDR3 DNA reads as TGTGCCAGTAGTATTTTAGGGAGTCCCACCAGAAACACTGAAGCTTTCTTT. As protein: CASSILGSPTRNTEAFF.

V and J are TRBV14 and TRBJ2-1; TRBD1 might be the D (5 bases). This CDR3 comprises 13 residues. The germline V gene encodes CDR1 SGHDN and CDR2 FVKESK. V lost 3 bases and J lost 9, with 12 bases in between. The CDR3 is CASSHPARGEQFF. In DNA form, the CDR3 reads TGTGCCAGCAGCCACCCCGCAAGGGGTGAGCAGTTCTTC. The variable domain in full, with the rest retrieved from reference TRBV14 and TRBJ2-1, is EAGVTQFPSHSVIEKGQTVTLRCDPISGHDNLYWYRRVMGKEIKFLLHFVKESKQDESGMPNNRFLAERTGGTYSTLKVQPAELEDSGVYFCASSHPARGEQFFGPGTRLTVL.

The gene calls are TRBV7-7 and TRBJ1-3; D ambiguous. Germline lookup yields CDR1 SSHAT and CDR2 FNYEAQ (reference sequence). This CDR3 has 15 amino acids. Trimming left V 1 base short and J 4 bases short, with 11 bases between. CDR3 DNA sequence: TGTGCCAGCAGCTTAGGGACCGCCTGGGGAAACACCATATATTTT. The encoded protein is CASSLGTAWGNTIYF.